The present T cell receptor beta chain was sequenced within a study of breast tumors, draining lymph nodes, adjacent tissues. This CDR3 is 17 amino acids long. The V and J ends lost 6 bases and 0 bases, in that order; junction bases with no gene match: 9. CDR1 LNHDA and CDR2 SQIVND come from the germline V gene (reference sequence). One entry per CDR3 protein results from TCRdb running MiXCR on the multiplex PCR reads. The table lists approximately 190,000 distinct CDR3 sequences, around a third of them singletons. There are many counts of this clonotype. What it binds is not known. Broader study findings: The lymph node origin of tumor T cells was framed as consistent with a hypothesis, not demonstrated. Tumor TCR diversity was below lymph nodes but above nontumor tissue.

The lymph nodes were axillary draining lymph nodes from breast cancer patients. This chain connects TRBV19 to TRBJ2-2; 8 bases align to TRBD1. The specimen was axillary lymph node tissue. The receptor comes from a female donor with breast cancer. Some clones in this sample may be carry-over from other donors' samples. In DNA form, the CDR3 reads TGTGCCAGTAGCCCGATCCGACAGGGGTCGAACACCGGGGAGCTGTTTTTT. Protein: CASSPIRQGSNTGELFF.